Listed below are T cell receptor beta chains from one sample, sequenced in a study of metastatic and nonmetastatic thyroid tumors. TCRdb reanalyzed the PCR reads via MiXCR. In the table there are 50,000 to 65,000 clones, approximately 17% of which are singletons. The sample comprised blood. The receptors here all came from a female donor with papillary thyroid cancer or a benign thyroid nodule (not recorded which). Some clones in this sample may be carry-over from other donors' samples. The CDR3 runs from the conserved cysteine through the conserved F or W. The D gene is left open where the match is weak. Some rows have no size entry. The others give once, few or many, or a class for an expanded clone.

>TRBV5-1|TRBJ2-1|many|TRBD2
CASSSSGNLLGNEQFF
TGCGCCAGCAGCTCTAGCGGGAACCTCCTAGGAAATGAGCAGTTCTTC
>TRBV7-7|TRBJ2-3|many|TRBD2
CASSSLAGGRFTDTQYF
TGTGCTAGCAGCTCGTTAGCGGGAGGGAGATTCACAGATACGCAGTATTTT
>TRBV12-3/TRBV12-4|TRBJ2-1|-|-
CASSFTGAVYYNEQFF
TGCGCCAGCAGTTTTACCGGGGCGGTATATTACAATGAGCAGTTCTTC
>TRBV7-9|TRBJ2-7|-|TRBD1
CASSPRRGQGEQYF
TGTGCCAGCAGCCCACGTAGGGGACAGGGAGAGCAGTACTTC
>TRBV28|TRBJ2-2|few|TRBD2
CAILRRGGRAGDLFF
TGTGCCATCCTCCGGCGGGGGGGAAGGGCCGGGGATCTGTTTTTT
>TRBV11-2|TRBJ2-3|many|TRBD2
CASSLGSAGESTDTQYF
TGTGCCAGCAGCCTAGGGTCAGCGGGAGAGAGTACAGATACGCAGTATTTT
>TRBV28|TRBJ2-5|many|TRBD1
CAINQGAFETQYF
TGTGCCATCAATCAGGGGGCGTTTGAGACCCAGTACTTC
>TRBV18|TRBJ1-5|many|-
CASSPRPPGQSTGAQHF
TGTGCCAGCTCACCAAGACCTCCGGGACAATCAACGGGGGCCCAGCATTTT
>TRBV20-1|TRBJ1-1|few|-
CSARGGTFNTEAFF
TGCAGTGCTAGAGGGGGAACTTTTAACACTGAAGCTTTCTTT
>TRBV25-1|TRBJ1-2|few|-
CASSDPWHLGGYTF
TGTGCCAGCAGTGACCCGTGGCACCTAGGAGGCTACACCTTC
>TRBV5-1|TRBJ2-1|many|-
CASSSAGNYNEQFF
TGCGCCAGCAGCTCTGCAGGGAACTACAATGAGCAGTTCTTC
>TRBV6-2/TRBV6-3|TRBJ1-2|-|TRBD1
CASSKGTGAVGYTF
TGTGCCAGCAGTAAGGGGACAGGGGCTGTCGGCTACACCTTT
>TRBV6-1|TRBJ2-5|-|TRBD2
CASSGKRTSGSLISETQYF
TGTGCCAGCAGTGGGAAGAGGACTAGCGGGAGTTTGATATCGGAGACACAGTACTTC
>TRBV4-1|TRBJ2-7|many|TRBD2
CASSQQTSGINEQYF
TGCGCCAGCAGCCAACAGACTAGCGGGATCAACGAGCAGTACTTC
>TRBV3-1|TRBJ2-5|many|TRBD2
CASSPTSGNGETQYF
TGTGCCAGCAGCCCGACTAGCGGGAATGGGGAGACCCAGTACTTC
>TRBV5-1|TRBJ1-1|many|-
CASSLGPVLNTEAFF
TGCGCCAGCAGCTTAGGTCCAGTCCTTAACACTGAAGCTTTCTTT
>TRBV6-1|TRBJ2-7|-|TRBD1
CASTVTRDSSYEQYF
TGTGCCAGCACTGTAACCCGGGACAGTTCCTACGAGCAGTACTTC
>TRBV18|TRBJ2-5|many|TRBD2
CASSPRASLVFLADKETQYF
TGTGCCAGCTCACCACGGGCGAGCCTTGTGTTCCTAGCGGACAAAGAGACCCAGTACTTC
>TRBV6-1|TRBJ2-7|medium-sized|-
CASSEEARVAVTYEQYF
TGTGCCAGCAGTGAGGAGGCCAGGGTGGCCGTTACCTACGAGCAGTACTTC
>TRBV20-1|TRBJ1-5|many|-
CSATRPTANQPQHF
TGCAGTGCTACCCGCCCAACAGCCAATCAGCCCCAGCATTTT
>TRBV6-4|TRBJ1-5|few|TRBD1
CASSDSGTGYQPQHF
TGTGCCAGCAGTGACTCTGGGACAGGGTATCAGCCCCAGCATTTT
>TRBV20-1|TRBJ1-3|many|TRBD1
CSARPHRGTGNTIYF
TGCAGTGCTAGACCCCACAGGGGAACTGGAAACACCATATATTTT
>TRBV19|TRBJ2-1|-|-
CASSIVGIGSYNEQFF
TGTGCCAGTAGTATAGTTGGTATCGGTAGCTACAATGAGCAGTTCTTC
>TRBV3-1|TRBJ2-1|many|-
CASSQVGVGSSYNEQFF
TGTGCCAGCAGCCAAGTAGGGGTGGGGAGCTCCTACAATGAGCAGTTCTTC
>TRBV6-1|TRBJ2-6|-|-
CASSEMRGPGANVLTF
TGTGCCAGCAGTGAAATGCGGGGTCCTGGGGCCAACGTCCTGACTTTC
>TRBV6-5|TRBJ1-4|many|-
CASSYGQSNEKLFF
TGTGCCAGCAGTTATGGGCAGAGTAATGAAAAACTGTTTTTT
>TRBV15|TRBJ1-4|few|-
CATIRPRVAWAKGNEKLFF
TGTGCCACCATCAGACCACGAGTGGCATGGGCCAAGGGTAATGAAAAACTGTTTTTT
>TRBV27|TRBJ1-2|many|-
CASSPGQFSYGYTF
TGTGCCAGCAGTCCAGGACAGTTTTCCTATGGCTACACCTTC
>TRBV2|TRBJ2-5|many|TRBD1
CASTWDREGQETQYF
TGTGCCAGCACTTGGGACAGGGAGGGTCAAGAGACCCAGTACTTC
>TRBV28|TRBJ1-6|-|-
CASISGPNSPLHF
TGTGCCAGCATCTCTGGGCCCAATTCACCCCTCCACTTT
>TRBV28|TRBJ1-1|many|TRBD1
CASTRQGYSISTEAFF
TGTGCCAGCACCAGACAGGGCTACTCTATAAGCACTGAAGCTTTCTTT
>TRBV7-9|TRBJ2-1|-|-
CASSPTRANSEQFF
TGTGCCAGCAGCCCCACTAGGGCAAACAGTGAGCAGTTCTTC
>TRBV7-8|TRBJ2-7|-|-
CASSLWHQSSYEQYF
TGTGCCAGCAGCTTATGGCACCAGAGCTCCTACGAGCAGTACTTC
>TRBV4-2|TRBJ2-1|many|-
CASSRPRGAGGNEQFF
TGTGCCAGCAGCCGGCCCCGGGGGGCCGGGGGGAATGAGCAGTTCTTC
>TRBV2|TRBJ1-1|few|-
CASNLDTEALF
TGTGCCAGCAATTTGGATACTGAAGCTTTATTT
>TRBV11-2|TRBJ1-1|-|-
CASSLGSVSTEAFF
TGTGCCAGCAGCTTAGGGTCAGTGTCCACTGAAGCTTTCTTT
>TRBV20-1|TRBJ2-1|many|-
CSAPLGFEQFF
TGCAGTGCCCCCCTGGGTTTTGAGCAGTTCTTC
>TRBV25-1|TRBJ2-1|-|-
CASIGAGYNEQFF
TGTGCCAGCATTGGTGCAGGATACAATGAGCAGTTCTTC
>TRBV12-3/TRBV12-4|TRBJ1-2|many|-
CASSLQGPNYGYTF
TGTGCCAGCAGTTTGCAGGGCCCAAACTATGGCTACACCTTC
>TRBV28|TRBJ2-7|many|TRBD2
CASSSTSTSGSNKQYF
TGTGCCAGCAGTTCTACATCGACTAGCGGGAGTAATAAGCAGTACTTC
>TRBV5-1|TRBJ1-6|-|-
CASSFSPGADSPLHF
TGCGCCAGCAGCTTCTCTCCGGGGGCGGATTCACCCCTCCACTTT